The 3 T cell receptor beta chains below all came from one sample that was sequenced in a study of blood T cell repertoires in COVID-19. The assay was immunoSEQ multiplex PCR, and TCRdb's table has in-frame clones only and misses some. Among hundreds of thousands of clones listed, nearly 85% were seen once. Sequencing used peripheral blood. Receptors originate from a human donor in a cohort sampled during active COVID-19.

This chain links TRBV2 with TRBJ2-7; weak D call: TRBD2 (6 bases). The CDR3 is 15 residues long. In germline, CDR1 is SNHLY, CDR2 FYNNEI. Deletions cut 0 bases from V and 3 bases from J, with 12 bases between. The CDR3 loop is CASSEAALASYEQYF. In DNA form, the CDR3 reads TGTGCCAGCAGTGAAGCGGCGCTAGCGAGCTACGAGCAGTACTTC.

CDR3 in amino acids: CASSSLEGGGNGYTF. In DNA, the CDR3 is TGTGCCAGCAGTTCCCTCGAAGGGGGGGGGAATGGCTACACCTTC. The rearrangement links TRBV6-5 to TRBJ1-2, with D possibly matching TRBD1 (6 bases). The CDR3 spans 15 residues. In germline, CDR1 is MNHEY, CDR2 SVGAGI. Trimming took off 4 bases at V and 6 bases at J, with 18 bases between the two ends.

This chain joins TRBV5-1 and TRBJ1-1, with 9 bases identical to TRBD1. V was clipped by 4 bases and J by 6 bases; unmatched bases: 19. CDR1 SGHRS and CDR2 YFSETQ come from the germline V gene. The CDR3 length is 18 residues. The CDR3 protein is CASSPRGRTGDFFPEAFF. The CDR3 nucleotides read TGCGCCAGCAGCCCTAGGGGTCGGACAGGGGATTTTTTCCCTGAAGCTTTCTTT.